A selection of T cell receptor beta chains follows, all from one sample in a study of cytotoxic CD8 clonotypes in ibrutinib-treated CLL. Generated by immunoSEQ multiplex PCR, the TCRdb table keeps only in-frame clones and is missing some. The sample has approximately 320,000 clones, under 70% seen once. The sequences come from PBMCs, collected after 36 months of ibrutinib treatment. These TCRs come from a human donor with chronic lymphocytic leukemia. Each CDR3 is given without its conserved first and last residue. The D gene is left open where the match is weak. Some rows mark clone size as missing; the rest say once, few, many or name a class of expanded clone.

.	TRBV6-5	TRBJ2-2	.	ASSYALVGELF
.	TRBV15	TRBJ2-5	once	ATSFPGSGGETQY
TRBD2	TRBV6-4	TRBJ2-3	.	ASKASGGTDTQY
.	TRBV9	TRBJ2-7	.	ASSARALSYEQY
.	TRBV9	TRBJ2-6	once	ASSVALSTTPSGANVLT
TRBD1	TRBV5-1	TRBJ2-3	.	ASSLRTGRTDTQY
TRBD1	TRBV4-1	TRBJ2-2	.	ASSPQGKRDTGELF
.	TRBV6-1	TRBJ2-2	.	ASNNEGPGELF
.	TRBV6-5	TRBJ2-2	.	ASRPHTRVGELF
TRBD2	TRBV7-9	TRBJ2-7	.	ASSLRAGTSGTSYEQY
.	TRBV7-8	TRBJ1-4	.	ASSFGRGVLGEKLF
.	TRBV19	TRBJ2-7	.	ASSIGRLSYEQY
TRBD2	TRBV2	TRBJ2-5	.	ASDRLAEQETQY
.	TRBV7-8	TRBJ2-1	.	ASRFRGGNEQF
.	TRBV9	TRBJ1-1	.	ASSVAVVWNTEAF
.	TRBV7-9	TRBJ1-2	.	ASSSTRPEAYGYT
.	TRBV6-6	TRBJ1-5	few	ASQPRDTLGNQPQH
.	TRBV5-6	TRBJ2-7	.	ASSLRVLAGRPRSQY
.	TRBV2	TRBJ2-7	few	ASRGISSYEQY
TRBD1	TRBV9	TRBJ1-4	.	ASSVGLRGPSNEKLF
.	TRBV11-2	TRBJ2-7	.	ASSLGFLGSSYEQY
.	TRBV29-1	TRBJ1-2	.	SVVNPRDLDYGYT
.	TRBV28	TRBJ2-7	.	ASSALGPYEQY
.	TRBV19	TRBJ1-6	.	ASSIETGHYNSPLH
.	TRBV4-3	TRBJ2-3	.	ASSQEGIHTQY
.	TRBV20-1	TRBJ2-7	few	SAQPGYEQY
.	TRBV29-1	TRBJ2-7	.	SVDGPPSYEQY
.	TRBV2	TRBJ1-6	.	ASSAPPGEGDNSPLH
.	TRBV29-1	TRBJ2-5	.	SVEEDSIGETQY
.	TRBV6-5	TRBJ1-2	few	ASSYGGSPNYGYT
TRBD1	TRBV7-2	TRBJ2-7	.	ASSLDDRVEQY
TRBD2	TRBV27	TRBJ2-7	.	ASASGSPSGEQY
.	TRBV6-5	TRBJ2-7	.	ASSYSGQLEQY
TRBD2	TRBV15	TRBJ2-1	.	ATTRLAGGPKQF
TRBD2	TRBV9	TRBJ2-1	.	ASSALAGGPYNEQF
.	TRBV9	TRBJ2-4	.	ASGAGLAKNIQY
.	TRBV14	TRBJ2-5	.	ASSQDAVLLETQY
.	TRBV6-5	TRBJ1-2	few	ASRYGMGAHNYGYT
TRBD1	TRBV5-1	TRBJ2-2	once	ASSRTGSLTGELF
.	TRBV9	TRBJ2-3	.	ASSRDVSGGVLDTQY
.	TRBV9	TRBJ2-1	.	ASSVALASYNEQF
.	TRBV29-1	TRBJ1-2	.	SVAGGMLYGYT
.	TRBV7-3	TRBJ1-3	.	ASSPRAWGNTIY
TRBD2	TRBV5-1	TRBJ2-7	once	ASSLLIGLGAEQY
TRBD2	TRBV7-2	TRBJ2-3	.	ASSFGGGPDTQY